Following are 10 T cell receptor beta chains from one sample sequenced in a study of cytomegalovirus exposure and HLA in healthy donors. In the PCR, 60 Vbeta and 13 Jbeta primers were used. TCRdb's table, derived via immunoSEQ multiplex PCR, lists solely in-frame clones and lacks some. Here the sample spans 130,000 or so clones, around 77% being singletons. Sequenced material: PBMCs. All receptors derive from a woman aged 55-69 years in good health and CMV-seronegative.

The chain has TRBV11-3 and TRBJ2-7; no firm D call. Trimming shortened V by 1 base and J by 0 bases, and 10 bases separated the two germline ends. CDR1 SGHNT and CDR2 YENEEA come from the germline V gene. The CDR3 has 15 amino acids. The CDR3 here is CASSLGGPSSYEQYF. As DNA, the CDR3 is TGTGCCAGCAGCTTAGGAGGCCCTTCCTCCTACGAGCAGTACTTC.

The DNA for the CDR3 is TGTGCCAGCAGTGTTGTACAGGGGCCCTATGGCTACACCTTC. Encoded protein: CASSVVQGPYGYTF. The chain is built from TRBV28 and TRBJ1-2; 7 nucleotides align to TRBD1. Trimming removed 5 bases from V and 4 bases from J; junction bases left unmatched: 7. The germline V gene has CDR1 MDHEN and CDR2 SYDVKM. The CDR3 totals 14 residues.

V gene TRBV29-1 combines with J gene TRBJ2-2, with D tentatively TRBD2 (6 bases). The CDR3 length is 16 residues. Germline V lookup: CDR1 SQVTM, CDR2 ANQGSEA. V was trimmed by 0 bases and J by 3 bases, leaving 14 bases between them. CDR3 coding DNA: TGCAGCGTTGAAGATGGGTTGCGGGGCCACACCGGGGAGCTGTTTTTT. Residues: CSVEDGLRGHTGELFF.

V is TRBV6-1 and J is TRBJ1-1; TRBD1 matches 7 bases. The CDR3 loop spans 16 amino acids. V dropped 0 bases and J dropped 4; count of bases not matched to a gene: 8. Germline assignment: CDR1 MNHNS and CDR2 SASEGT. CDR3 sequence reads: CASSEAQTGTGTEAFF. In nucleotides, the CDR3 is TGTGCCAGCAGTGAAGCCCAGACAGGGACGGGCACTGAAGCTTTCTTT.

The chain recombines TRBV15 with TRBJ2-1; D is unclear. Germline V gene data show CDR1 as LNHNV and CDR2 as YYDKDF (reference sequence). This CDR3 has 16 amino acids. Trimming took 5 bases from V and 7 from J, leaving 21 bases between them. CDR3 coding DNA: TGTGCCACCAGCCGACTGGCCGTGGCCACCCCGAATGAGCAGTTCTTC. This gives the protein CATSRLAVATPNEQFF.

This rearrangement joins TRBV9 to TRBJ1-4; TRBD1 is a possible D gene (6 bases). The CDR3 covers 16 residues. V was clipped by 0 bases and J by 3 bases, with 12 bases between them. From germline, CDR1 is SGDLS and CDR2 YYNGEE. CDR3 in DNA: TGTGCCAGCAGCGTAGAGCCCGGGACACCTAATGAAAAACTGTTTTTT. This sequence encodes CASSVEPGTPNEKLFF.

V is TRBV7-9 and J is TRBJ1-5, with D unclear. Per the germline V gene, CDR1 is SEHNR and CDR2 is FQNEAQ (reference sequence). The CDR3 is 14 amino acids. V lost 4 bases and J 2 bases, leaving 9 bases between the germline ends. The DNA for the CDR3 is TGTGCCAGCAGCTCCCAGAGGGGCAATCAGCCCCAGCATTTT. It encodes CASSSQRGNQPQHF.

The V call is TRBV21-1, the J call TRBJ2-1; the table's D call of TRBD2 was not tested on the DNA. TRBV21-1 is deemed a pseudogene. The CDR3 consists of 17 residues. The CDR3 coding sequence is TGTGCCAGCAGCCTACCCGGGACTAGCCTCCCGGGCAATGAGCAGTTCTTC. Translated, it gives CASSLPGTSLPGNEQFF.

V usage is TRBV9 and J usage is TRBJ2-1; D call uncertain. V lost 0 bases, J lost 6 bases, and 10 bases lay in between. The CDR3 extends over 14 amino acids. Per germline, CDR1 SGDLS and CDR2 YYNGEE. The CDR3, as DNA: TGTGCCAGCAGCGTAGACACAAGAGGCAATGAGCAGTTCTTC. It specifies CASSVDTRGNEQFF.

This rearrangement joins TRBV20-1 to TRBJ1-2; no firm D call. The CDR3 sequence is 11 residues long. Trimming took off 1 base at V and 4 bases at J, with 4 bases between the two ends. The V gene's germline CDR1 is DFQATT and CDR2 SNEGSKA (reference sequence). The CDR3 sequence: CSARAIYGYTF. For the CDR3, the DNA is TGCAGTGCTAGAGCTATCTATGGCTACACCTTC.